The source of this T cell receptor (beta chain) is a study of control samples from healthy donors and cancer patients. Generated by immunoSEQ multiplex PCR, the TCRdb table keeps only in-frame clones and is missing some. The profile shows 95,000 to 150,000 clones, more than 70% of them singletons. V shed 2 bases and J 0 bases; nucleotides not matched to a gene: 7. This CDR3 comprises 17 residues. Looked up from germline, CDR1 is SNHLY and CDR2 is FYNNEI. The gene calls are TRBV2 and TRBJ2-3, with 8 bases aligning to TRBD2. The sample was blood. This sequence was found in a man aged 55 to 70 in good health. CDR3 DNA: TGTGCCAGCAGTGAATCTTTAGCGGGGCCCAGCACAGATACGCAGTATTTT. Translated, it gives CASSESLAGPSTDTQYF. Based on the CDR3 plus reference TRBV2 and TRBJ2-3, the full variable domain is EPEVTQTPSHQVTQMGQEVILRCVPISNHLYFYWYRQILGQKVEFLVSFYNNEISEKSEIFDDQFSVERPDGSNFTLKIRSTKLEDSAMYFCASSESLAGPSTDTQYFGPGTRLTVL.